What follows are 30 T cell receptor beta chains derived from one specimen sequenced in a study of blood T cell repertoires in COVID-19 (dated by TCRdb to 2020 to 2022). The library was prepared using the immunoSEQ multiplex PCR assay. TCRdb re-hosts the immuneACCESS table, in-frame sequences only. Its copies lack some clones; in the studies checked, an unresolved V gene accounts for under half of them, and the cause for the rest is not known. The sample table records 300,000 to 450,000 clones; about 87% of these occur just once. Over 2.5% of the sample is held by the ten biggest clonotypes. The sample was peripheral blood. These receptors were obtained from a human donor in a cohort sampled during active COVID-19.

This chain joins TRBV15 and TRBJ1-3, with TRBD1 identical over 7 bases. This CDR3 has 16 amino acids. Unmatched junction bases numbered 6, after V lost 0 bases and J lost 4 bases. Looked up from germline, CDR1 is LNHNV and CDR2 is YYDKDF (reference sequence). This CDR3 is CATSRDGTAYGNTIYF. The CDR3 nucleotides are TGTGCCACCAGCAGAGACGGGACAGCCTACGGAAACACCATATATTTT.

The CDR3 DNA is TGTGCCAGCAGTGTTAACAGGGTAGAAGAAAAACTGTTTTTT. It is translated as CASSVNRVEEKLFF. The rearrangement uses TRBV2 and TRBJ1-4; D may be TRBD1 (6 bases). CDR3 length equals 14 residues. V was cut by 4 bases and J by 8 bases, with 14 bases left in between. Germline assignment: CDR1 SNHLY and CDR2 FYNNEI.

The rearrangement uses TRBV5-1 and TRBJ2-7; D not resolved. The V gene's germline CDR1 is SGHRS and CDR2 YFSETQ. The V end lost 0 bases, the J end lost 0 bases, and 10 bases lay between the germline ends. CDR3 length: 15 residues. CDR3 loop: CASSLEAALSYEQYF. The CDR3 DNA reads as TGCGCCAGCAGCTTGGAGGCGGCCCTCTCCTACGAGCAGTACTTC.

The rearrangement uses TRBV24-1 and TRBJ1-2, with 7 nucleotides matching TRBD1. V was clipped by 6 bases and J by 7 bases; unmatched bases: 10. Germline-derived CDR1 and CDR2 are KGHDR and SFDVKD. The CDR3 spans 14 residues. The CDR3 sequence: CATSRSQGVSGYTF. In DNA, the CDR3 is TGTGCCACCAGTAGGTCCCAGGGGGTTAGTGGCTACACCTTC.

The CDR3 loop reads CAWSRGREGGGDTQYF. CDR3 DNA sequence: TGTGCCTGGAGTAGGGGACGGGAGGGTGGTGGAGATACGCAGTATTTT. V gene TRBV30 combines with J gene TRBJ2-3; 8 bases are a match to TRBD2. This CDR3 has 16 residues. Looked up from germline, CDR1 is GTSNPN and CDR2 is SVGIG (reference sequence). Trimming took 2 bases from V and 5 from J; bases not matched to a gene: 12.

The chain combines TRBV4-1 with TRBJ2-7; maybe TRBD2 (6 bases). This CDR3 contains 15 residues. V was pared by 1 base and J by 0 bases, with 10 bases between. Germline CDR1 reads MGHRA; CDR2 reads YSYEKL. CDR3 DNA: TGCGCCAGCAGCCAAGCGCGGGGCCCCTCCTACGAGCAGTACTTC. Residues: CASSQARGPSYEQYF.

The chain carries TRBV5-1 and TRBJ1-4; D ambiguous. V was cut by 1 base and J by 7 bases, with 14 bases left in between. Germline V lookup: CDR1 SGHRS, CDR2 YFSETQ. CDR3 length: 15 amino acids. The CDR3 DNA sequence: TGCGCCAGCAGCTTGAGACCCGGAGCGAGTGAAAAACTGTTTTTT. Translation gives CASSLRPGASEKLFF.

The rearrangement joins TRBV5-1 to TRBJ1-3; no definite D call. CDR1 and CDR2 (germline): SGHRS, YFSETQ. Deletions cut 0 bases from V and 1 base from J, with 5 bases between. The CDR3 totals 14 residues. The CDR3 DNA reads as TGCGCCAGCAGCTTGGATTCGTCTGGAAACACCATATATTTT. Encoded protein: CASSLDSSGNTIYF. The whole variable domain, remainder taken from reference TRBV5-1 and TRBJ1-3, is KAGVTQTPRYLIKTRGQQVTLSCSPISGHRSVSWYQQTPGQGLQFLFEYFSETQRNKGNFPGRFSGRQFSNSRSEMNVSTLELGDSALYLCASSLDSSGNTIYFGEGSWLTVV.

The genes are TRBV19 and TRBJ2-7, with 8 bases lining up with TRBD1. The CDR3 contains 16 residues. Germline V gene data show CDR1 as LNHDA and CDR2 as SQIVND (reference sequence). After removal of 3 bases from V and 4 bases from J, the junction contained 11 bases not matched to a gene. CDR3 region: CASSMVLGQDPYEQYF. DNA of the CDR3: TGTGCCAGTAGTATGGTGCTGGGACAGGACCCTTACGAGCAGTACTTC.

This clone appeared a few times. V is TRBV5-1 and J is TRBJ1-1; 7 nucleotides align to TRBD1. This CDR3 spans 14 amino acids. Germline assignment: CDR1 SGHRS and CDR2 YFSETQ. Trimming cost V 0 bases and J 1 base; bases outside gene matches: 0. For the CDR3, the DNA is TGCGCCAGCAGCTTGGGGGACAGGAACACTGAAGCTTTCTTT. This sequence encodes CASSLGDRNTEAFF.

The genes are TRBV7-8 and TRBJ2-5; TRBD2 matches 13 bases. J lost 2 bases, V lost 1 base, and 4 bases had no gene match. The CDR3 is 17 amino acids. Germline lookup yields CDR1 SGHVS and CDR2 FQNEAQ. The CDR3 is CASSLESGLAGQETQYF. The CDR3 region has the DNA TGTGCCAGCAGCTTAGAATCGGGACTAGCGGGACAAGAGACCCAGTACTTC.

V gene TRBV6-1 combines with J gene TRBJ2-7; weak D call: TRBD2 (6 bases). V was trimmed by 2 bases and J by 3 bases, leaving 26 bases between them. CDR1 and CDR2 (germline): MNHNS, SASEGT. There are 19 residues in the CDR3. The CDR3, as DNA: TGTGCCAGCAGTGAAAAGCTTGCGGGGCGCCACCTCGACCGCTACGAGCAGTACTTC. The encoded protein is CASSEKLAGRHLDRYEQYF.

The genes are TRBV3-1 (or the pseudogene TRBV3-2) and TRBJ2-4, with 7 bases matching TRBD1. V shed 2 bases, J shed 13 bases, and the junction held 8 bases outside the gene matches. The germline V gene has CDR1 LGHDT and CDR2 YNNKEL (reference sequence). CDR3 length equals 13 residues. The CDR3 nucleotides are TGTGCCAGCAGCCAATTCCGGGACAGCGGACAGTACTTC. It encodes CASSQFRDSGQYF.

J is TRBJ2-1 and V is TRBV28, with D tentatively TRBD1 (5 bases). The V and J ends lost 2 bases and 7 bases respectively, with 12 bases between them. Per the germline V gene, CDR1 is MDHEN and CDR2 is SYDVKM. The CDR3 has 14 residues. The CDR3 spells CASSLVQADNEQFF. CDR3 in DNA: TGTGCCAGCAGTTTAGTACAGGCAGATAATGAGCAGTTCTTC.

DNA of the CDR3: TGTGCCAGCAGTGAAGGACAGGGGGGTACCTACGAGCAGTACTTC. The encoded protein is CASSEGQGGTYEQYF. The rearrangement joins TRBV2 to TRBJ2-7; 9 bases are a match to TRBD1. V was clipped by 1 base and J by 2 bases; unmatched bases: 3. Germline V CDR1 and CDR2: SNHLY, FYNNEI. This CDR3 contains 15 residues.

V and J are TRBV5-8 and TRBJ2-1; maybe TRBD2 (6 bases). Germline CDR1 SGHTS, CDR2 YDEGEE. V dropped 0 bases and J dropped 4 bases, with 17 bases sitting between them. The CDR3 runs to 17 residues. For the CDR3, the DNA is TGTGCCAGCAGCTTGGAGTTGGGTAGCGGAGCATACAATGAGCAGTTCTTC. As protein: CASSLELGSGAYNEQFF.

In this sample, this clone turned up a few times. Other nucleotide sequences from this sample produce the same CDR3. The chain is built from TRBV7-2 and TRBJ2-1, with 11 bases that match TRBD2. J was trimmed by 4 bases and V by 5 bases; bases with no gene match: 7. Germline loops: CDR1 SGHTA, CDR2 FQGNSA. This CDR3 comprises 16 residues. The CDR3 is CASSPRPSGGYNEQFF. Written as DNA, the CDR3 is TGTGCCAGCAGCCCACGGCCTAGCGGGGGGTACAATGAGCAGTTCTTC.

The V gene is TRBV13, the J gene TRBJ2-1; unclear D gene. V was shortened by 5 bases and J by 4 bases, with 18 bases between the two germline ends. Germline-derived CDR1 and CDR2 are PRHDT and FYEKMQ (reference sequence). The CDR3 has 16 residues. The DNA of the CDR3 is TGTGCCAGCAGCGATCCCTCTAAGCCAACTTACAATGAGCAGTTCTTC. Residues: CASSDPSKPTYNEQFF.

V is TRBV3-1 (or the pseudogene TRBV3-2) and J is TRBJ1-5; D unclear. Looked up from germline, CDR1 is LGHDT and CDR2 is YNNKEL (reference sequence). The CDR3 has 12 amino acids. Between the trimmed V and J ends, which lost 1 base and 7 bases, there was a span of 5 bases. CDR3 nucleotides: TGTGCCAGCAGCCAAGCGAGCCAGCCCCAGCATTTT. Amino acid sequence: CASSQASQPQHF.

The chain recombines TRBV11-3 with TRBJ2-1; 7 bases fit TRBD2. Germline CDR1 and CDR2: SGHNT and YENEEA. CDR3 length equals 14 residues. Trimming cost V 4 bases and J 2 bases; bases outside gene matches: 2. The CDR3 DNA reads TGTGCCAGCAGCTCTGCGGGAGCCTACAATGAGCAGTTCTTC. It encodes CASSSAGAYNEQFF.

The CDR3 DNA is TGTGCCAGTAGCCCCGACAGGGAAGGCACAGATACGCAGTATTTT. Protein product: CASSPDREGTDTQYF. V usage is TRBV19 and J usage is TRBJ2-3, with TRBD1 matching over 7 bases. Trimming at V came to 6 bases and at J to 1 base, leaving 7 bases not matched to a gene. Germline-derived CDR1 and CDR2 are LNHDA and SQIVND (reference sequence). This CDR3 has 15 residues. The entire variable domain, with the rest obtained from reference TRBV19 and TRBJ2-3, is as follows: DGGITQSPKYLFRKEGQNVTLSCEQNLNHDAMYWYRQDPGQGLRLIYYSQIVNDFQKGDIAEGYSVSREKKESFPLTVTSAQKNPTAFYLCASSPDREGTDTQYFGPGTRLTVL.

The V gene is TRBV5-1, the J gene TRBJ2-6, with 9 bases lining up with TRBD1. The CDR3 extends over 16 amino acids. The V gene's germline CDR1 is SGHRS and CDR2 YFSETQ. V was clipped by 2 bases and J by 3 bases; unmatched bases: 3. The CDR3 bases are TGCGCCAGCAGCTTACAGGGGGCGAATGGGGCCAACGTCCTGACTTTC. This sequence encodes CASSLQGANGANVLTF.

The chain recombines TRBV10-3 with TRBJ1-1; no definite D call. Germline CDR1 and CDR2: ENHRY and SYGVKD. The CDR3 runs 14 residues. Trimming took off 6 bases at V and 6 bases at J, with 17 bases between the two ends. This chain's CDR3 is CAISPAGTVAEAFF. The CDR3 nucleotides are TGTGCCATCAGCCCCGCGGGAACCGTTGCTGAAGCTTTCTTT.

J is TRBJ2-7 and V is TRBV19; the D is unclear. V was shortened by 7 bases and J by 4 bases, with 11 bases between the two germline ends. This CDR3 region has 12 residues. Germline V CDR1 and CDR2: LNHDA, SQIVND (reference sequence). The CDR3 sequence: CASTHRRYEQYF. The CDR3 DNA reads TGTGCCAGTACCCATAGGCGGTACGAGCAGTACTTC.

V usage is TRBV4-1 and J usage is TRBJ1-3; TRBD1 agrees at 9 bases. The CDR3 totals 17 residues. Germline CDR1 and CDR2: MGHRA and YSYEKL. The junction had 10 bases not matched to a gene; V was cut back by 4 bases and J by 3 bases. For the CDR3, the DNA is TGCGCCAGCAGCCCAACCCCCACAGGGGGCGGTGGAAACACCATATATTTT. Amino acids: CASSPTPTGGGGNTIYF.

The chain has TRBV7-9 and TRBJ2-7; TRBD2 matches at 8 bases. Germline trimming cut 4 bases from V and 6 bases from J; bases unmatched to any gene: 8. This CDR3 contains 14 residues. Germline V gene lookup returns CDR1 SEHNR and CDR2 FQNEAQ (reference sequence). CDR3 DNA sequence: TGTGCCAGCAGCTGGGTTGGGACTAGGGGCGAGCAGTACTTC. This gives the protein CASSWVGTRGEQYF.

The chain recombines TRBV9 with TRBJ1-1; tentatively, D is TRBD1 (5 bases). Per germline, CDR1 SGDLS and CDR2 YYNGEE. Trimming took 0 bases from V and 2 from J, leaving 8 bases between them. The length of the CDR3 is 14 residues. CDR3 sequence: CASSVGQGNTEAFF. The CDR3 DNA follows: TGTGCCAGCAGCGTAGGTCAGGGAAACACTGAAGCTTTCTTT.

The genes are TRBV28 and TRBJ2-7; D unclear. Germline V lookup: CDR1 MDHEN, CDR2 SYDVKM. The CDR3 length is 16 residues. V gave up 4 bases and J gave up 3 bases, with 19 bases separating them. Written as DNA, the CDR3 is TGTGCCAGCAGTTCGCTGCGAGTCGGGTTAATCTACGAGCAGTACTTC. The encoded protein is CASSSLRVGLIYEQYF.

J is TRBJ2-7 and V is TRBV3-1 (or the pseudogene TRBV3-2), with D possibly TRBD2 on 7 matching bases. CDR1 and CDR2 (germline): LGHDT, YNNKEL (reference sequence). V was pared by 0 bases and J by 6 bases, with 21 bases between. This CDR3 is built from 17 residues. As DNA, the CDR3 is TGTGCCAGCAGCCAAGATTATTGGGGCGGGGGCTCGGGCGAGCAGTACTTC. Amino acids: CASSQDYWGGGSGEQYF.

The gene calls are TRBV20-1 and TRBJ2-3; D perhaps matches TRBD2 (6 bases). The CDR3 covers 13 residues. V lost 3 bases, J lost 6 bases, and 13 bases lay in between. Germline lookup yields CDR1 DFQATT and CDR2 SNEGSKA (reference sequence). CDR3 residues: CSASFGGLDTQYF. CDR3 nucleotide sequence: TGCAGTGCTAGTTTTGGAGGGTTGGATACGCAGTATTTT.